This is a list of T cell receptor beta chains from one sample in a study of radiotherapy plus CTLA-4 blockade in lung cancer. Sequencing was performed with immunoSEQ multiplex PCR; in TCRdb, only in-frame clones are kept and a portion is missing. Among about 110,000 clones, 85% to 90% were seen once, and the ten largest hold roughly 2.3%. Sequenced here: peripheral blood, sampled from a patient treated with radiotherapy plus ipilimumab. Source of these receptors: a human donor with non-small cell lung cancer that progressed on radiotherapy plus ipilimumab. Some clones in this sample may be carry-over from other donors' samples. The CDR3 runs from the conserved cysteine through the conserved F or W. D genes are given only for firm matches. Rows give clone size only sometimes, using once, few, many, or a class for an expanded clone.

J gene	clone size	D gene	V gene	CDR3 protein	CDR3 DNA
TRBJ2-1	-	-	TRBV5-1	CASSSLVSGSGDEQFF	TGCGCCAGCAGCTCCCTTGTCAGCGGGTCAGGCGATGAGCAGTTCTTC
TRBJ1-1	-	-	TRBV9	CASSVDFGGEAFF	TGTGCCAGCAGCGTAGATTTTGGGGGTGAAGCTTTCTTT
TRBJ2-3	-	-	TRBV27	CASSLSRVGGWGTQYF	TGTGCCAGCAGTTTATCCCGTGTGGGGGGTTGGGGTACGCAGTATTTT
TRBJ1-2	-	-	TRBV6-6	CASRSTRQDYGYTF	TGTGCCAGCAGATCCACACGACAGGACTATGGCTACACCTTC
TRBJ1-5	-	-	TRBV28	CASRQGSNQPQHF	TGTGCAAGCCGTCAGGGAAGCAATCAGCCCCAGCATTTT
TRBJ2-7	-	-	TRBV28	CASSPGGRAYEQYF	TGTGCCAGCAGTCCCGGGGGCCGCGCCTACGAGCAGTACTTC
TRBJ1-1	-	-	TRBV7-8	CASSQGHASTEAFF	TGTGCCAGCAGCCAGGGACACGCGAGCACTGAAGCTTTCTTT
TRBJ2-5	-	-	TRBV7-2	CASSPNGIAIQETQYF	TGTGCCAGCAGCCCTAACGGAATCGCCATCCAAGAGACCCAGTACTTC
TRBJ2-2	-	TRBD1	TRBV6-1	CASRQGATGELFF	TGTGCCAGCAGACAGGGGGCGACCGGGGAGCTGTTTTTT
TRBJ2-7	once	-	TRBV7-9	CASSLESGSYEQYF	TGTGCCAGCAGCTTAGAATCGGGGAGCTACGAGCAGTACTTC
TRBJ2-3	-	-	TRBV19	CASSIGNSATDTQYF	TGTGCCAGTAGTATAGGTAACAGCGCCACAGATACGCAGTATTTT
TRBJ1-2	-	-	TRBV30	CAHEAARRVRGYTF	TGTGCGCATGAGGCGGCAAGAAGGGTTCGGGGCTACACCTTC
TRBJ2-7	-	TRBD1	TRBV10-1	CASRLPGQGYEQYF	TGCGCCAGCAGACTCCCGGGACAGGGCTACGAGCAGTACTTC
TRBJ2-3	-	TRBD1	TRBV4-2	CASSRRDRSTDTQYF	TGTGCCAGCAGCCGCCGGGACAGAAGCACAGATACGCAGTATTTT
TRBJ1-5	few	TRBD1	TRBV19	CASSRDSAQPQHF	TGTGCCAGTAGTAGGGACAGCGCGCAGCCCCAGCATTTT
TRBJ2-6	-	TRBD2	TRBV27	CASSFGGGSPEDGANVLTF	TGTGCCAGCAGTTTTGGGGGGGGAAGTCCCGAGGATGGGGCCAACGTCCTGACTTTC
TRBJ1-4	-	-	TRBV6-5	CASSYGGHSYEKLFF	TGTGCCAGCAGTTACGGCGGACATAGCTACGAAAAACTGTTTTTT
TRBJ1-6	-	-	TRBV2	CASSEGGNSPLHF	TGTGCCAGCAGTGAGGGGGGGAATTCACCCCTCCACTTT
TRBJ1-1	-	-	TRBV9	CASSVAKEGPMNTEAFF	TGTGCCAGCAGCGTAGCTAAGGAGGGGCCGATGAACACTGAAGCTTTCTTT
TRBJ2-7	-	TRBD1	TRBV7-2	CASSLRQGTEQYF	TGTGCCAGCAGCCTTCGACAGGGGACTGAGCAGTACTTC
TRBJ2-2	once	-	TRBV5-1	CASSPQGQAAGELFF	TGCGCCAGCAGCCCACAGGGCCAGGCCGCAGGGGAGCTGTTTTTT
TRBJ1-1	-	TRBD1	TRBV6-1	CASSNRGLNTEAFF	TGTGCCAGCAGCAACAGGGGGCTCAACACTGAAGCTTTCTTT
TRBJ1-2	-	-	TRBV18	CASSPLIEGVYGYTF	TGTGCCAGCTCACCACTTATTGAAGGGGTCTATGGCTACACCTTC
TRBJ2-1	-	-	TRBV5-5	CASSSTPNNEQFF	TGTGCCAGCAGTTCGACACCTAACAATGAGCAGTTCTTC